These 22 T cell receptor beta chains originate from one sample sequenced in a study of regulatory T cells in long-lasting Graves disease. Researchers made TCR beta libraries by using iRepertoire HTBI primers and running Arm-PCR on CDR3 regions. TCRdb itself ran the multiplex PCR reads through MiXCR, one entry per CDR3 protein. The sample includes about 300,000 distinct CDR3 sequences, under 25% of them seen just once. Time point: persistent/refractory GD, antithyroid drugs over 5 years with positive TRAb. The authors made the TCR library using RNA they extracted from PBMCs. Sequencing was performed on peripheral blood mononuclear cells (PBMCs), taken when the disease was refractory, from a patient treated with antithyroid drugs. The receptor set was obtained from a female donor with Graves disease.

This sequence joins TRBV7-9 and TRBJ2-5; D is ambiguous. The CDR3 length is 13 residues. V lost 5 bases and J lost 0, with 7 bases in between. CDR1 SEHNR and CDR2 FQNEAQ come from the germline V gene (reference sequence). CDR3 bases: TGTGCCAGCAGCGGCCGGGACCAAGAGACCCAGTACTTC. Translation gives CASSGRDQETQYF.

The table lists this clonotype with a few counts. This chain connects TRBV7-2 to TRBJ2-5; D may be TRBD1 (5 bases). Trimming took off 1 base at V and 1 base at J, with 10 bases between the two ends. Germline V gene lookup returns CDR1 SGHTA and CDR2 FQGNSA. This CDR3 comprises 15 residues. CDR3 region: CASSLVVDSQETQYF. The CDR3 DNA sequence: TGTGCCAGCAGCTTAGTCGTTGACAGCCAAGAGACCCAGTACTTC.

The sample holds many counts of this clonotype. The chain couples TRBV18 to TRBJ2-5; tentative D call: TRBD2 (6 bases). The germline CDR1 and CDR2 sequences are KGHSH and LQKENI. V lost 3 bases, J lost 2 bases, and 10 bases lay in between. This CDR3 has 14 residues. The CDR3 region has the DNA TGTGCCAGCTCACCTACTAGCCTACAAGAGACCCAGTACTTC. It yields the protein CASSPTSLQETQYF.

As for this clonotype: This may come from a read error, since a much larger clone is one base off. This sequence joins TRBV12-3 or TRBV12-4 and TRBJ1-6; 7 nucleotides line up with TRBD1. The CDR3 has 15 amino acids. V was clipped by 6 bases and J by 11 bases; unmatched bases: 13. The CDR3 region is CASSLLDRVGPPLHF. CDR3 sequence (DNA): TGTGCCAGCAGCCTACTTGACAGGGTCGGTCCACCCCTCCACTTT.

This clonotype was observed at least ten times. The chain carries TRBV6-5 and TRBJ1-2; unclear D gene. The CDR3 length is 14 residues. With 1 base removed from V and 2 bases from J, the gap between germline ends came to 8 bases. Germline lookup yields CDR1 MNHEY and CDR2 SVGAGI. CDR3 in DNA: TGTGCCAGCAGTTACTTGGGAGGGAACTATGGCTACACCTTC. Translation: CASSYLGGNYGYTF.

This clonotype was picked up many times. This chain connects TRBV7-2 to TRBJ2-7; 8 bases map to TRBD1. There are 17 residues in the CDR3. Germline V gives CDR1 SGHTA, CDR2 FQGNSA. Trimming cost V 0 bases and J 6 bases; bases outside gene matches: 13. CDR3 bases: TGTGCCAGCAGCTTAGCCAAAGGCAGACAGGGGAGGTTCGAGCAGTACTTC. Translated: CASSLAKGRQGRFEQYF. Full variable domain (remainder filled in from reference TRBV7-2 and TRBJ2-7): GAGVSQSPSNKVTEKGKDVELRCDPISGHTALYWYRQSLGQGLEFLIYFQGNSAPDKSGLPSDRFSAERTGGSVSTLTIQRTQQEDSAVYLCASSLAKGRQGRFEQYFGPGTRLTVT.

This clonotype was found once. The V and J genes are TRBV19 and TRBJ1-2, with D possibly being TRBD1 (5 bases). The CDR3 has 14 residues. Germline V lookup: CDR1 LNHDA, CDR2 SQIVND (reference sequence). With 9 bases removed from V and 4 bases from J, the gap between germline ends came to 18 bases. CDR3 in amino acids: CASSLGAGPYGYTF. In DNA form, the CDR3 reads TGTGCCAGCAGCCTCGGGGCAGGGCCCTATGGCTACACCTTC. Full variable domain (missing parts from reference TRBV19 and TRBJ1-2): DGGITQSPKYLFRKEGQNVTLSCEQNLNHDAMYWYRQDPGQGLRLIYYSQIVNDFQKGDIAEGYSVSREKKESFPLTVTSAQKNPTAFYLCASSLGAGPYGYTFGSGTRLTVV.

As to this clonotype: A much larger clone sits a single nucleotide away, making a read error possible. The CDR3 carries no conserved terminal phenylalanine or tryptophan, so it likely arises from a read error. The J gene is TRBJ2-5, the V gene TRBV11-2; the D is unclear. The V end lost 5 bases, the J end lost 2 bases, and 12 bases lay between the germline ends. Per the germline V gene, CDR1 is SGHAT and CDR2 is FQNNGV. The CDR3 sequence is 14 residues long. CDR3 protein: CASSPPPVQETQYS. As DNA, the CDR3 is TGTGCCAGCAGCCCCCCCCCAGTTCAAGAGACCCAGTACTCC.

This chain links TRBV15 with TRBJ2-7, with D possibly TRBD2 on 5 matching bases. The CDR3 sequence is 14 residues long. Trimming removed 2 bases at V and 3 bases at J, with 11 bases between. The germline CDR1 and CDR2 sequences are LNHNV and YYDKDF (reference sequence). CDR3 sequence reads: CATSRYGVGYEQYF. The CDR3 bases are TGTGCCACCAGCAGATACGGGGTAGGCTACGAGCAGTACTTC.

This clonotype was counted ten times or more. The chain combines TRBV29-1 with TRBJ1-2, with D hard to call. V lost 7 bases and J lost 4, with 16 bases in between. The CDR3 is 13 residues long. Germline loops: CDR1 SQVTM, CDR2 ANQGSEA. The CDR3 DNA follows: TGCAGCGCTCGCGACGAAGGACCCTATGGCTACACCTTC. Protein sequence: CSARDEGPYGYTF.

J is TRBJ2-3 and V is TRBV6-2 or TRBV6-3, with TRBD2 identical over 8 bases. The CDR3 has 19 residues. Germline lookup yields CDR1 MNHEY and CDR2 SVGEGT. The V gene end was trimmed by 2 bases and the J gene end by 0 bases; junction bases not matched to a gene: 13. The CDR3 sequence: CASSYLGLAGFSSTDTQYF. Written as DNA, the CDR3 is TGTGCCAGCAGTTACCTCGGGCTAGCGGGTTTCTCTAGCACAGATACGCAGTATTTT.

The chain carries TRBV19 and TRBJ2-7, with TRBD1 matching 7 bases. The CDR3 runs to 13 residues. V gave up 5 bases and J gave up 6 bases; unmatched junction bases: 7. CDR1 is LNHDA and CDR2 is SQIVND in the germline V gene (reference sequence). The CDR3 DNA sequence: TGTGCCAGTAGTCTCGACAGGGACCGCGAGCAGTACTTC. As protein: CASSLDRDREQYF.

The rearrangement joins TRBV18 to TRBJ1-5; TRBD1 might be the D (6 bases). The CDR3 loop spans 13 amino acids. V was trimmed by 3 bases and J by 6 bases, leaving 9 bases between them. Germline lookup yields CDR1 KGHSH and CDR2 LQKENI. Here the CDR3 reads CASSPGTSQPQHF. The DNA of the CDR3 is TGTGCCAGCTCACCCGGGACAAGTCAGCCCCAGCATTTT.

This chain links TRBV20-1 with TRBJ2-5, with a tentative D call TRBD1 (6 bases). Germline V gene lookup returns CDR1 DFQATT and CDR2 SNEGSKA (reference sequence). V was pared by 6 bases and J by 3 bases, with 11 bases between. This CDR3 contains 12 residues. CDR3 in amino acids: CSASTGKETQYF. As DNA, the CDR3 is TGCAGTGCCTCAACAGGGAAAGAGACCCAGTACTTC.

This clonotype was recorded a few times. The chain employs TRBV25-1 and TRBJ2-5; perhaps D is TRBD1 or TRBD2 (6 bases each). In germline, CDR1 is MGHDK, CDR2 SYGVNS. This CDR3 region has 13 residues. Between the trimmed V and J ends, which lost 3 bases and 5 bases, there was a span of 10 bases. CDR3 region: CASSEGGPETQYF. The CDR3 coding sequence is TGTGCCAGCAGTGAGGGGGGCCCGGAGACCCAGTACTTC.

The table lists this clonotype with a few counts. The chain is built from TRBV3-1 and TRBJ2-7; D remains ambiguous. Deletions cut 0 bases from V and 3 bases from J, with 12 bases between. The CDR3 has 15 amino acids. Germline values: CDR1 LGHDT, CDR2 YNNKEL (reference sequence). Written as DNA, the CDR3 is TGTGCCAGCAGCCAAGAAGCAGGTTCATACTACGAGCAGTACTTC. As protein: CASSQEAGSYYEQYF.

V and J are TRBV20-1 and TRBJ1-5; D perhaps matches TRBD1 (6 bases). This CDR3 is 15 amino acids long. Germline loops: CDR1 DFQATT, CDR2 SNEGSKA (reference sequence). Trimming cost V 3 bases and J 4 bases, with 16 bases left between them. This chain's CDR3 is CSASEAGTPNQPQHF. CDR3 nucleotide sequence: TGCAGTGCTAGTGAGGCCGGGACACCAAATCAGCCCCAGCATTTT.

The V and J genes are TRBV19 and TRBJ1-1; D not certain. The V and J ends lost 6 bases and 1 base respectively, with 9 bases between them. In germline, CDR1 is LNHDA, CDR2 SQIVND (reference sequence). The CDR3 consists of 13 residues. CDR3 amino acids: CASRRMANTEAFF. In nucleotides, the CDR3 is TGTGCCAGTAGGCGGATGGCGAACACTGAAGCTTTCTTT.

In this sample, this clonotype turned up many times. This chain connects TRBV20-1 to TRBJ1-2, with 8 bases aligning to TRBD1. V lost 8 bases and J lost 4; bases outside the gene matches: 6. The CDR3 sequence is 12 residues long. Looked up from germline, CDR1 is DFQATT and CDR2 is SNEGSKA (reference sequence). The CDR3 DNA is TGCAGTCACTCAGGGGGCCTCTATGGCTACACCTTC. This translates into CSHSGGLYGYTF.

Regarding this clonotype: The conserved closing phenylalanine or tryptophan is absent in this CDR3, likely reflecting a read error. The CDR3 coding sequence is TGTGCCAGCAGCAGCCCGGGCGGGAGGGGGTACACCGGGGAGCTGTTTTCT. This encodes CASSSPGGRGYTGELFS. The chain employs TRBV7-2 and TRBJ2-2; 9 positions match TRBD2. The germline gives CDR1 SGHTA, CDR2 FQGNSA. With V trimmed by 5 bases and J by 3 bases, 10 bases remained unmatched. CDR3 length: 17 amino acids.

This clonotype was observed many times. The chain has TRBV7-2 and TRBJ2-7; 9 bases map to TRBD2. Germline CDR1 and CDR2: SGHTA and FQGNSA. The CDR3 has 15 amino acids. V shed 2 bases, J shed 6 bases, and the junction held 8 bases outside the gene matches. This CDR3 reads CASSLNPGTSSEQYF. The CDR3 coding sequence is TGTGCCAGCAGCTTAAACCCGGGGACTAGCTCCGAGCAGTACTTC.

This clonotype came up many times. The V gene is TRBV11-2, the J gene TRBJ2-5, with 8 nucleotides matching TRBD2. With 1 base clipped from V and 7 bases from J, the junction kept 11 bases outside the gene matches. The CDR3 consists of 16 residues. Germline V gives CDR1 SGHAT, CDR2 FQNNGV. The CDR3 here is CASSLGGLGLRATQYF. For the CDR3, the DNA is TGTGCCAGCAGCTTAGGGGGACTAGGCCTAAGGGCGACCCAGTACTTC.